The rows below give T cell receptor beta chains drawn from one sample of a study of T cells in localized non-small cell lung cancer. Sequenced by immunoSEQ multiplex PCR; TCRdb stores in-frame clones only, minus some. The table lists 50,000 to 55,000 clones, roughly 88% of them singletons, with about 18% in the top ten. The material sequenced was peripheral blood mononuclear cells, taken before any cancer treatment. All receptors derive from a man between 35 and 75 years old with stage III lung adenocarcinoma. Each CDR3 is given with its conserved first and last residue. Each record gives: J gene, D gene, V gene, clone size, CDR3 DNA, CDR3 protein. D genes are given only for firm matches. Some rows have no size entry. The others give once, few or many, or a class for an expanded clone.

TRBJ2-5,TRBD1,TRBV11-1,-,TGTGCCAGCAGTTCGACAGGGGGCGCAGAGACCCAGTACTTC,CASSSTGGAETQYF
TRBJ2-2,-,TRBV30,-,TGTGCCTGGAGATACACCGGGGAGCTGTTTTTT,CAWRYTGELFF
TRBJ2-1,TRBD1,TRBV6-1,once,TGTGCCAGCAGTTTAGGGACAGGGAATTATGAGCAGTTCTTC,CASSLGTGNYEQFF
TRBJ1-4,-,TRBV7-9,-,TGTGCCAGCAGTTTACCAGGGGAACGGAATGAAAAACTGTTTTTT,CASSLPGERNEKLFF
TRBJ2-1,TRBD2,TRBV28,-,TGTGCCAGCAGTTCCTCTACTAGCGGGGGAACTTACAATGAGCAGTTCTTC,CASSSSTSGGTYNEQFF
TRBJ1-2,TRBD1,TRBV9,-,TGTGCCAGCAGCCAGACAGGGGACTATGGCTACACCTTC,CASSQTGDYGYTF
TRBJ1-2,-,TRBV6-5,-,TGTGCCAGCAGTTTTACAGGGAGTAGCGGCTACACCTTC,CASSFTGSSGYTF
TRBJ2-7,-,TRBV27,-,TGTGCCAGCGGTTGGTCCGGGACCCCGAGACTCCGATTGCAGTACTTC,CASGWSGTPRLRLQYF
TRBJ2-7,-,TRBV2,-,TGTGCCAGCCGAGTTGAAGGATCAAGCTCCTACGAGCAGTACTTC,CASRVEGSSSYEQYF
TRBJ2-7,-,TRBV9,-,TGTGCCAGCAGCCCTGATGACAGTGACTACGAGCAGTACTTC,CASSPDDSDYEQYF
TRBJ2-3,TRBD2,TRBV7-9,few,TGTGCCAGCAGCTTTAGCGGGGGGAGCACAGATACGCAGTATTTT,CASSFSGGSTDTQYF
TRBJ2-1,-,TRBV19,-,TGTGCCAGTAGTCATGTGTACAATGAGCAGTTCTTC,CASSHVYNEQFF
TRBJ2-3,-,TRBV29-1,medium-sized,TGCAGCGTCGGAAGGGCAACGGATTTT,CSVGRATDF
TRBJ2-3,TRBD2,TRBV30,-,TGTGGATTCGCTCGGCAGGGAGGGACAGATACGCAGTATTTT,CGFARQGGTDTQYF
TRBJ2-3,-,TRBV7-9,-,TGTGCCAGCAGCTTAGCGAAAAGGGATACGCAGTATTTT,CASSLAKRDTQYF
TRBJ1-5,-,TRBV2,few,TGTGCCAGCAGTGAAGCTGACAGCAATCAGCCCCAGCATTTT,CASSEADSNQPQHF
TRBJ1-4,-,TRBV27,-,TGTGCCAGCAGTTTGGCCAGTGCAACTAATGAAAAACTGTTTTTT,CASSLASATNEKLFF
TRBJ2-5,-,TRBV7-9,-,TGTGCCAGCAGCTCGACAGCCCAAGAGACCCAGTACTTC,CASSSTAQETQYF
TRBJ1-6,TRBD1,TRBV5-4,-,TGTGCCAGCAGCCTCTGGACAGGGGCATATAATTCACCCCTCCACTTT,CASSLWTGAYNSPLHF
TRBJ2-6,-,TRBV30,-,TGTGCCTGGAGTTCCTCTAGCGCGATCTCTGGGGCCAACGTCCTGACTTTC,CAWSSSSAISGANVLTF
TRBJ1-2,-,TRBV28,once,TGTGCCAGCAGCTCCCTGGCCTTATATGGCTACACCTTC,CASSSLALYGYTF
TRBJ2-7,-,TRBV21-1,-,TGTGCCAGCAGCAAATCTAGATCGGGGTTTTGGGAGCAGTACTTC,CASSKSRSGFWEQYF